Included here is one T cell receptor beta chain sequence, with context. Deletions cut 0 bases from V and 7 bases from J, with 13 bases between. CDR3 length: 15 residues. CDR1 and CDR2 (germline): SGHAT, FQNNGV. The table came from immunoSEQ multiplex PCR; TCRdb's copy has only in-frame clones and leaves some out. The data hold some 150,000 clones, with 80% observed a single time. This entry belongs to a study of blood T cell repertoires in COVID-19. Study in general: PBMCs, B-cell-depleted T cells, or T cells provided the cDNA or gDNA that made up the material.

The V and J genes are TRBV11-2 and TRBJ2-1; a possible D gene is TRBD2 (5 bases). The specimen sequenced was peripheral blood. The receptor comes from a man aged 55 to 69 with acute or convalescent COVID-19. The CDR3, as DNA: TGTGCCAGCAGCTTAGAAAGGACTGGACGGAATGAGCAGTTCTTC. Protein product: CASSLERTGRNEQFF.